This TCR beta chain was sequenced during a study of T cell responses to AZD1222 COVID-19 vaccine. Findings of the study overall: Baseline serology detected seropositivity in only six AZD1222 recipients. Possibly, clonal diversity was underestimated; donors were largely white British and included more females. Targeting of unmutated variant regions was reportedly seen in nearly half of spike-specific TCRs.

The germline CDR1 and CDR2 sequences are SGHRS and YFSETQ. This CDR3 has 14 amino acids. V lost 1 base and J 4 bases, leaving 8 bases between the germline ends. With regard to this clone: Its cognate antigen is unknown.

Libraries were prepared by immunoSEQ multiplex PCR; TCRdb keeps only in-frame clonotypes and omits some of them. This sample has 100,000 to 120,000 clones, with about nine tenths found just once. V gene TRBV5-1 combines with J gene TRBJ1-4, with D unresolved. The TCR comes from an adult in good health. This material consisted of peripheral blood, taken on day 0 of AZD1222 vaccination. Written as DNA, the CDR3 is TGCGCCAGCAGCTTGTCGGCCCGTAATGAAAAACTGTTTTTT. Protein sequence: CASSLSARNEKLFF.